The TCR beta chain described here comes from a study of early T cells in non-severe SARS-CoV-2 infection. Points from the study as a whole: VDJdb matching favored anti-spike CD8 responses, missing private and CD4 specificities.

Individual cDNA molecules were tagged with unique molecular identifiers. TCRdb recomputed calls from the 5' RACE reads with MiXCR, one row per CDR3 protein. The table includes about 50,000 distinct CDR3 sequences, roughly 9.3% detected once. This clonotype counts as medium-sized. The target antigen is unknown. The CDR3 consists of 17 residues. Germline trimming cut 1 base from V and 0 bases from J; bases unmatched to any gene: 4. Germline lookup yields CDR1 SEHNR and CDR2 FQNEAQ (reference sequence). This TCR was recovered from an adult who was a healthcare worker with PCR-confirmed SARS-CoV-2 infection or an uninfected control (not recorded which). The chain uses TRBV7-9 and TRBJ2-4; TRBD2 matches at 9 bases. The specimen was whole blood. The CDR3: CASSLDLAGLAKNIQYF. The CDR3 nucleotides read TGTGCCAGCAGCTTAGATCTAGCGGGACTAGCCAAAAACATTCAGTACTTC.